This entry concerns a single T cell receptor (beta chain). The record originates from a study of blood T cell repertoires in COVID-19. In the study overall: Whether acute or convalescent, the COVID-19 samples came from the United States, Italy and Spain. PBMCs, B-cell-depleted T cells, or T cells were the source of the cDNA or gDNA that made up the material.

Methods used by the authors: Amplifying reference gene primers gave estimates of nucleated cell counts. Assay: immunoSEQ multiplex PCR; the TCRdb copy retains only in-frame clones and omits some. V and J calls and clone size are as listed in that table; D and trimming were resolved from the DNA. This sample has over 70,000 clones, with about 86% found just once. Germline loops: CDR1 SNHLY, CDR2 FYNNEI. The CDR3 loop spans 13 amino acids. J lost 12 bases, V lost 4 bases, and 6 bases had no gene match. The J gene is TRBJ1-6, the V gene TRBV2, with TRBD1 identical over 7 bases. Source material: peripheral blood. This sequence originates from a human donor in a cohort sampled during active COVID-19. CDR3 coding DNA: TGTGCCAGCAGTGCCCTACAGGGGATACCCCTCCACTTT. Its protein product is CASSALQGIPLHF.